The source of this T cell receptor beta chain is a study of cytomegalovirus exposure and HLA in healthy donors. The study's findings and limits: Among CMV-associated TCR beta chains, most appeared HLA-restricted in a later analysis. Analysis performed later showed TCR beta chains linked to HLA being more clonally expanded than equally common others. Usually a TCR sequence was rare, but some public TCRs were found in many donors. Donors belonging to an Asian-associated ancestry cluster reportedly showed fewer N-insertions in productive TCRs than the approximately 670-donor mean, according to what a later analysis found.

Use of 60 Vbeta and 13 Jbeta primers characterized the PCR. The assay was immunoSEQ multiplex PCR, and TCRdb's table has in-frame clones only and misses some. The table lists a few hundred thousand clones, roughly 80% of them singletons, with 0.22% in the top ten. The germline gives CDR1 SEHNR, CDR2 FQNEAQ (reference sequence). The CDR3 has 12 residues. Comments on this clone: Its antigen is undetermined. At one end the junction does not follow the germline gene, possibly because of a read error.

Sequenced input: PBMCs. This receptor was obtained from a girl aged 2 to 10 in good health and CMV-seronegative. The chain carries TRBV7-9 and TRBJ1-5; no definite D call. This chain's CDR3 is CSSSPGNQPQHF. CDR3 coding DNA: TGTTCCAGCAGCCCCGGCAATCAGCCCCAGCATTTT.